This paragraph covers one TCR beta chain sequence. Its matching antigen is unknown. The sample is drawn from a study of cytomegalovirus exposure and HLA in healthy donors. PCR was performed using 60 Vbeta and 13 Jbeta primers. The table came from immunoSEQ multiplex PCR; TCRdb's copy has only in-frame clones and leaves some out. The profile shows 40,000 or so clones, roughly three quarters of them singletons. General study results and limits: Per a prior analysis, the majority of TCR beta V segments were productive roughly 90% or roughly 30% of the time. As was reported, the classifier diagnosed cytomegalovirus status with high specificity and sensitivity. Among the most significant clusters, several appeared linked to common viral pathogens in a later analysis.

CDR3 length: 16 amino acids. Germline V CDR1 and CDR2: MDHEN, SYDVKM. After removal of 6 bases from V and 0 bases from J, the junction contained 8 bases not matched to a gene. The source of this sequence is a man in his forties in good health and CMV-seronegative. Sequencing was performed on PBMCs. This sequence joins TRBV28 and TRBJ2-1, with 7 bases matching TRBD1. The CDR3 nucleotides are TGTGCCAGCAGCACAGGGGCAATGAGCTCCTACAATGAGCAGTTCTTC. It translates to CASSTGAMSSYNEQFF.